These 3 T cell receptor beta chains originate from one sample sequenced in a study of T cells in Graves' hyperthyroidism and ophthalmopathy. Authors of the study amplified TCR beta CDR3 regions from RNA transcripts. Using the HTBI primer set, a first-round RT-PCR was run on the TCR CDR3. Each CDR3 protein gets one entry after TCRdb re-called the multiplex PCR reads with MiXCR. Seen here are about 740,000 distinct CDR3 sequences, 14% observed once, and the top ten hold 10%. The sequenced sample was blood. Every receptor here comes from a woman between 18 and 29 years old with Graves' hyperthyroidism.

The genes are TRBV4-1 and TRBJ2-3; D not certain. The CDR3 sequence is 16 residues long. V was trimmed by 4 bases and J by 0 bases, leaving 14 bases between them. The germline CDR1 and CDR2 sequences are MGHRA and YSYEKL. Here the CDR3 reads CASSLLPPVSTDTQYF. The CDR3 bases are TGCGCCAGCAGCCTTCTCCCTCCAGTTAGCACAGATACGCAGTATTTT.

This clonotype was counted between two and nine times. V and J are TRBV13 and TRBJ1-2; TRBD1 is a possible D gene (5 bases). The CDR3 is made up of 14 amino acids. V was shortened by 2 bases and J by 8 bases, with 15 bases between the two germline ends. Germline V gives CDR1 PRHDT, CDR2 FYEKMQ (reference sequence). The CDR3 DNA follows: TGTGCCAGCAGCTTACACCGGGGCGCAGACGGCTACACCTTC. Protein: CASSLHRGADGYTF.

The V gene is TRBV13, the J gene TRBJ2-2, with D unresolved. CDR3 length: 14 residues. The germline V gene encodes CDR1 PRHDT and CDR2 FYEKMQ (reference sequence). Trimming took 5 bases from V and 4 from J, leaving 11 bases between them. CDR3 DNA: TGTGCCAGCAGCAAAGGTCCCCCCACCGGGGAGCTGTTTTTT. Translating it yields CASSKGPPTGELFF.